These T cell receptor beta chains were read from a single sample in a study of blood T cell repertoires in COVID-19. Only in-frame clones appear in the TCRdb table, and some are missing; sequencing was by immunoSEQ multiplex PCR. The sample consists of about 42,000 clones, roughly 87% of them appearing once. Sequencing was done on a sample of peripheral blood. Source of these receptors: a woman aged 80 or older in a cohort sampled during active or convalescent COVID-19. Both conserved end residues are part of each CDR3. The D gene is left open where the match is weak. Clone size, where shown, is once, few, many, or a class for clones that have expanded.

j_call v_call d_call clone_size cdr3_nt cdr3_aa
TRBJ2-2 TRBV7-8 TRBD2 - TGTGCCAGCAGCCCTGGGACTAGCGGCGCCACCGGGGAGCTGTTTTTT CASSPGTSGATGELFF
TRBJ1-3 TRBV6-1 TRBD1 - TGTGCCAGCAGTACGACAGGGGGCTACGAAAACACCATATATTTT CASSTTGGYENTIYF
TRBJ2-1 TRBV5-1 - - TGCGCCAGCAGCTTAACAGGGAAAGAGCGTGAGCAGTTCTTC CASSLTGKEREQFF
TRBJ2-7 TRBV7-7 - - TGTGCTAGCAGCTTAGCCCCAGGGGACGAGCAGTACTTC CASSLAPGDEQYF
TRBJ1-6 TRBV6-5 - few TGTGCCAGCAGGGTGGGGGGATCACCCCTCCACTTT CASRVGGSPLHF
TRBJ1-1 TRBV20-1 TRBD1 - TGCAGTGCTAGCGGACAGGGTTTCGCTTTCTTT CSASGQGFAFF
TRBJ2-2 TRBV5-1 - - TGCGCCAGCAGCTTGGGGGCCGCCACAGCCACCGGGGAGCTGTTTTTT CASSLGAATATGELFF
TRBJ1-5 TRBV18 TRBD1 - TGTGCCAGCTCAAACAGGGGGGGCAATCAGCCCCAGCATTTT CASSNRGGNQPQHF
TRBJ2-5 TRBV6-1 - - TGTGCCAGCAGTGAGGGTACGGGTCTACCCAACCAAGAGACCCAGTACTTC CASSEGTGLPNQETQYF
TRBJ1-1 TRBV5-1 - few TGCGCCAGCAGCTTGAACAGCCCCATGAACACTGAAGCTTTCTTT CASSLNSPMNTEAFF
TRBJ2-7 TRBV5-4 TRBD2 - TGTGCCAGCAGCTTAGCGCTAGCGGGAGCGAGTGAGCAGTACTTC CASSLALAGASEQYF
TRBJ2-3 TRBV7-7 TRBD2 - TGTGCTAGCAGCCCTAGCGGGGCCCCCACAGATACGCAGTATTTT CASSPSGAPTDTQYF
TRBJ1-2 TRBV4-1 TRBD1 - TGCGCCAGCAGCCCGGGGACAGGGGGCAACTATGGCTACACCTTC CASSPGTGGNYGYTF
TRBJ1-5 TRBV19 TRBD1 - TGTGCCAGTAGTTCCGGACAGGGGGCAGGGTCGGGGAGTCAGCCCCAGCATTTT CASSSGQGAGSGSQPQHF
TRBJ1-5 TRBV2 TRBD1 - TGTGCCAGCAGTACGACAGGGGGGAGCAATCAGCCCCAGCATTTT CASSTTGGSNQPQHF
TRBJ2-4 TRBV13 - - TGTGCCAGCAGCTTAGGCCCAGGGGCGATCGGCATTCAGTACTTC CASSLGPGAIGIQYF
TRBJ1-2 TRBV11-3 - - TGTGCCAGCAGCTTAGAGTCCGGGGTCAACTATGGCTACACCTTC CASSLESGVNYGYTF
TRBJ1-5 TRBV18 TRBD1 - TGTGCCAGCTCACCGACCGACAGGGTTCAGCCCCAGCATTTT CASSPTDRVQPQHF
TRBJ2-1 TRBV20-1 TRBD2 - TGCAGTGCTAGTTTTAGCGGGAGGTATAATGAGCAGTTCTTC CSASFSGRYNEQFF
TRBJ1-6 TRBV6-1 TRBD1 - TGTGCCAGCAGTGAGGGGACAGCTCGAAATTCACCCCTCCACTTT CASSEGTARNSPLHF
TRBJ2-3 TRBV4-1 - - TGCGCCAGCAGCCTAGGAACGGGGTTCTCTAGCACAGATACGCAGTATTTT CASSLGTGFSSTDTQYF
TRBJ2-7 TRBV25-1 TRBD1 - TGTGCCAGCAAAGGACAGGACCTATCCTACGAGCAGTACTTC CASKGQDLSYEQYF
TRBJ1-2 TRBV11-2 - - TGTGCCAGCAGCTTTAGGAGACGGGGCTACACCTTC CASSFRRRGYTF
TRBJ1-1 TRBV6-5 TRBD1 - TGTGCCAGCAGCACCCTAGCCGGGACAGGGCTAAAAGCTTTCTTT CASSTLAGTGLKAFF
TRBJ2-1 TRBV5-4 TRBD1 - TGTGCCAGCAGCCCGGGACAGGAGTACAATGAGCAGTTCTTC CASSPGQEYNEQFF
TRBJ1-1 TRBV6-5 - - TGTGCCAGCAGCCCCCGACAGAACACTGAAGCTTTCTTT CASSPRQNTEAFF
TRBJ1-5 TRBV30 TRBD1 few TGTGCCTGGGCCGACAGGGGTGATCAGCCCCAGCATTTT CAWADRGDQPQHF
TRBJ1-4 TRBV6-1 - - TGTGCCAGCAGTGAAAGAGCAGGGGCGTTGGTTAATCAAAAACTGTTTTTT CASSERAGALVNQKLFF
TRBJ2-1 TRBV30 - - TGTGCCTGGAGCGGGGGCGGGAGCTCCTACAATGAGCAGTTCTTC CAWSGGGSSYNEQFF
TRBJ2-2 TRBV5-1 - - TGCGCCAGCAGCTTTGGACAGCTCACCGGGGAGCTGTTTTTT CASSFGQLTGELFF
TRBJ2-7 TRBV6-1 TRBD2 - TGTGCCAGCAGTGAAACACCCTTAGCGGGGTCCTACGAGCAGTACTTC CASSETPLAGSYEQYF
TRBJ1-1 TRBV11-2 - - TGTGCCAGCAGCCCCAATCCCCGGCGGGTACGACCTGAAGCTTTCTTT CASSPNPRRVRPEAFF
TRBJ1-6 TRBV7-3 - - TGTGCCAGCAGCGTGGGGGGGGACGGTTCACCCCTCCACTTT CASSVGGDGSPLHF
TRBJ1-2 TRBV19 TRBD1 - TGTGCCAGTAGTACCACAGGGGGCTATGGCTACACCTTC CASSTTGGYGYTF
TRBJ2-7 TRBV4-1 TRBD2 few TGCGCCAGCAGCCAAGGGACTAGCGGTGCTATCTACTTC CASSQGTSGAIYF
TRBJ1-6 TRBV3-1/TRBV3-2 - - TGTGCCAGCAGCCAAGAGGGCCTCGGGGCCCTCCACTTT CASSQEGLGALHF
TRBJ2-7 TRBV4-3 TRBD2 few TGCGCCAGCAGCCCTGGAGCGGGAGTAGGCGAGCAGTACTTC CASSPGAGVGEQYF
TRBJ2-5 TRBV5-6 TRBD1 - TGTGCCAGCAGCTTGGAAGGGGGCCGGGAGACCCAGTACTTC CASSLEGGRETQYF
TRBJ2-1 TRBV7-8 TRBD2 - TGTGCCAGCAGCGCGGGACTAGCGGGAGGGTGGTTCTTC CASSAGLAGGWFF
TRBJ2-1 TRBV6-5 TRBD2 - TGTGCCAGCAGTCCCCAAGCGGGGAATGAGCAGTTCTTC CASSPQAGNEQFF
TRBJ1-1 TRBV4-3 - once TGCGCCAGCAGCCAAGACAGAAACACTGAAGCTTTCTTT CASSQDRNTEAFF
TRBJ2-1 TRBV5-1 TRBD1 - TGCGCCAGCAGTTTTGAGCCGGGACAGGGGGCTCAGGAGCAGTTCTTC CASSFEPGQGAQEQFF
TRBJ1-1 TRBV11-2 - once TGTGCCAGCAGCAGTACGCGGGGGAACACTGAAGCTTTCTTT CASSSTRGNTEAFF
TRBJ1-1 TRBV12-3/TRBV12-4 - - TGTGCCAGCAGTCCGAGCGGGGGAGCTTTCTTT CASSPSGGAFF
TRBJ1-6 TRBV3-1/TRBV3-2 - - TGTGCCAGCAGCCAAGTGAGGTCTTCACCCCTCCACTTT CASSQVRSSPLHF
TRBJ2-7 TRBV6-2/TRBV6-3 - - TGTGCCAGCAGTTACCCTTTCGCACAGGGAAGCTACGAGCAGTACTTC CASSYPFAQGSYEQYF
TRBJ2-2 TRBV3-1/TRBV3-2 TRBD2 - TGTGCCAGCAGCCAAAGACTAGCGGGTACGAACACCGGGGAGCTGTTTTTT CASSQRLAGTNTGELFF
TRBJ2-4 TRBV9 TRBD2 - TGTGCCAGCAGCGTAGGACTAGCGGGAGCCAAAAACATTCAGTACTTC CASSVGLAGAKNIQYF
TRBJ2-7 TRBV6-2/TRBV6-3 TRBD2 - TGTGCCAGCAGACCTAGCGGGAGTACTTACGAGCAGTACTTC CASRPSGSTYEQYF
TRBJ1-1 TRBV3-1/TRBV3-2 - - TGTGCCAGCAGCCAATTGTTGGGACAAGGGGAAGCTTTCTTT CASSQLLGQGEAFF